The next 27 T cell receptor beta chains were all read from a single sample in a study of blood T cell repertoires in COVID-19. Libraries were prepared by immunoSEQ multiplex PCR; TCRdb keeps only in-frame clonotypes and omits some of them. This sample has around 55,000 clones, with roughly four fifths found just once. Sequencing was done on a sample of peripheral blood. The receptors originated from a human donor in a cohort sampled during active or convalescent COVID-19.

The V gene is TRBV5-4, the J gene TRBJ2-6; possible D gene TRBD1, 6 bases. This CDR3 comprises 16 residues. V gave up 1 base and J gave up 4 bases, with 12 bases separating them. Per germline, CDR1 SGHNT and CDR2 YYREEE (reference sequence). The CDR3 region is CASSLPGDLGANVLTF. The CDR3, as DNA: TGTGCCAGCAGCTTGCCAGGGGATTTGGGGGCCAACGTCCTGACTTTC.

The chain links TRBV4-3 to TRBJ1-6; possible D gene TRBD1, 5 bases. CDR1 and CDR2 from the germline V gene are LGHNA and YSLEER. The CDR3 consists of 15 residues. The V and J ends lost 3 bases and 12 bases respectively, with 18 bases between them. The CDR3 reads CASSQGRRAGQPLHF. The CDR3 nucleotides are TGCGCCAGCAGCCAGGGAAGAAGGGCAGGGCAACCCCTCCACTTT.

The chain couples TRBV29-1 to TRBJ1-1; weak D call: TRBD1 (6 bases). Germline values: CDR1 SQVTM, CDR2 ANQGSEA. Trimming left V 3 bases short and J 5 bases short, with 16 bases between. The CDR3 is 14 residues long. The CDR3 loop reads CSVEVGGGYTEAFF. DNA for the CDR3: TGCAGCGTTGAGGTTGGGGGCGGCTATACTGAAGCTTTCTTT.

V and J are TRBV6-4 and TRBJ2-3; TRBD2 is a possible D gene (6 bases). Germline values: CDR1 MRHNA, CDR2 SNTAGT. Trimming stripped 3 bases from V and 4 bases from J, with 11 bases between. The CDR3 is made up of 14 amino acids. Written as DNA, the CDR3 is TGTGCCAGCAGTGATACGGGGGAGGCAGATACGCAGTATTTT. It translates to CASSDTGEADTQYF.

This clone was seen just once. The chain has TRBV18 and TRBJ1-2, with 12 bases aligning to TRBD1. CDR1 and CDR2 (germline): KGHSH, LQKENI. The CDR3 spans 17 residues. The V and J ends lost 2 bases and 5 bases, in that order; junction bases with no gene match: 9. CDR3 residues: CASSPTSGTGGSYGYTF. The CDR3 DNA follows: TGTGCCAGCTCACCAACATCCGGGACAGGGGGCTCATATGGCTACACCTTC.

As DNA, the CDR3 is TGTGCCAGCAGAGGGGCCCTTAACACCATATATTTT. This translates into CASRGALNTIYF. The chain joins TRBV2 to TRBJ1-3; a weak D match, TRBD1 (5 bases). Germline lookup yields CDR1 SNHLY and CDR2 FYNNEI. The CDR3 length is 12 residues. V lost 6 bases, J lost 7 bases, and 10 bases lay in between. The full variable domain, in which reference TRBV2 and TRBJ1-3 provide the parts outside the CDR3, is EPEVTQTPSHQVTQMGQEVILRCVPISNHLYFYWYRQILGQKVEFLVSFYNNEISEKSEIFDDQFSVERPDGSNFTLKIRSTKLEDSAMYFCASRGALNTIYFGEGSWLTVV.

The chain is built from TRBV5-6 and TRBJ2-5, with D unresolved. V lost 2 bases to trimming and J lost 0 bases, with 5 bases between them. CDR1 and CDR2 (germline): SGHDT, YYEEEE. The CDR3 consists of 13 residues. CDR3 amino acids: CASSFRYQETQYF. The CDR3 coding sequence is TGTGCCAGCAGCTTCCGGTACCAAGAGACCCAGTACTTC. Full variable domain (outside the CDR3, taken from reference TRBV5-6 and TRBJ2-5): DAGVTQSPTHLIKTRGQQVTLRCSPKSGHDTVSWYQQALGQGPQFIFQYYEEEERQRGNFPDRFSGHQFPNYSSELNVNALLLGDSALYLCASSFRYQETQYFGPGTRLLVL.

The V and J genes are TRBV13 and TRBJ1-2; 7 nucleotides match TRBD1. With V trimmed by 5 bases and J by 3 bases, 6 bases remained unmatched. Germline-derived CDR1 and CDR2 are PRHDT and FYEKMQ (reference sequence). The CDR3 totals 14 residues. The CDR3 DNA reads as TGTGCCAGCAGCGGACGACAGGGTGACTATGGCTACACCTTC. It codes for CASSGRQGDYGYTF.

This rearrangement joins TRBV10-3 to TRBJ1-5; D is ambiguous. From germline, CDR1 is ENHRY and CDR2 SYGVKD. Trimming removed 5 bases from V and 4 bases from J, with 9 bases in between. The CDR3 is 13 residues long. CDR3: CAISRDFNQPQHF. The CDR3, as DNA: TGTGCCATCAGTAGAGATTTTAATCAGCCCCAGCATTTT.

The chain employs TRBV7-6 and TRBJ1-1; TRBD1 aligns across 7 bases. There are 15 residues in the CDR3. The trim removed 5 bases at V and 0 bases at J, leaving 6 bases unmatched. Germline V gene sequence: CDR1 SGHVS, CDR2 FNYEAQ. The CDR3 reads CASSQGQLMNTEAFF. The CDR3 nucleotides are TGTGCCAGCAGCCAGGGACAGCTCATGAACACTGAAGCTTTCTTT.

The chain carries TRBV3-1 (or the pseudogene TRBV3-2) and TRBJ1-3; D unresolved. This CDR3 region has 16 residues. V was cut by 1 base and J by 1 base, with 11 bases left in between. Germline lookup yields CDR1 LGHDT and CDR2 YNNKEL (reference sequence). The CDR3 reads CASSQATGKSGNTIYF. The CDR3 bases are TGTGCCAGCAGCCAAGCAACCGGGAAATCTGGAAACACCATATATTTT.

The chain links TRBV3-1 (or the pseudogene TRBV3-2) to TRBJ2-7, with 12 bases that match TRBD1. The CDR3 extends over 16 amino acids. The V gene end was trimmed by 4 bases and the J gene end by 2 bases; junction bases not matched to a gene: 6. The germline gives CDR1 LGHDT, CDR2 YNNKEL (reference sequence). The CDR3 sequence is CASSPSGDRGPYEQYF. The DNA for the CDR3 is TGTGCCAGCAGCCCCTCCGGGGACAGGGGGCCCTACGAGCAGTACTTC.

The chain has TRBV19 and TRBJ2-7, with 10 bases matching TRBD2. Germline V gene lookup returns CDR1 LNHDA and CDR2 SQIVND (reference sequence). The trim removed 5 bases at V and 0 bases at J, leaving 4 bases unmatched. The CDR3 is 15 residues long. The CDR3 here is CASSAGTSASYEQYF. DNA of the CDR3: TGTGCCAGTAGTGCCGGGACTAGCGCCTCCTACGAGCAGTACTTC. Looking up the rest from reference TRBV19 and TRBJ2-7 gives the full variable domain: DGGITQSPKYLFRKEGQNVTLSCEQNLNHDAMYWYRQDPGQGLRLIYYSQIVNDFQKGDIAEGYSVSREKKESFPLTVTSAQKNPTAFYLCASSAGTSASYEQYFGPGTRLTVT.

The V gene is TRBV9, the J gene TRBJ1-2; possibly TRBD1 for D (5 bases). This CDR3 has 14 residues. V shed 4 bases and J shed 6 bases, with 16 bases lying between them. The germline CDR1 and CDR2 sequences are SGDLS and YYNGEE. CDR3 DNA sequence: TGTGCCAGCAGCCTTTATAATGGGGCTAATGGCTACACCTTC. Amino acid sequence: CASSLYNGANGYTF.

The V gene is TRBV9, the J gene TRBJ1-1; D is uncertain. The germline V gene encodes CDR1 SGDLS and CDR2 YYNGEE. With 4 bases removed from V and 1 base from J, the gap between germline ends came to 8 bases. This CDR3 is built from 13 residues. The CDR3 DNA is TGTGCCAGCAGCTCTACAGAGAACACTGAAGCTTTCTTT. This codes for CASSSTENTEAFF.

The chain is built from TRBV3-1 (or the pseudogene TRBV3-2) and TRBJ1-1; TRBD1 agrees at 9 bases. With 4 bases clipped from V and 5 bases from J, the junction kept 5 bases outside the gene matches. The CDR3 is 14 residues long. Germline loops: CDR1 LGHDT, CDR2 YNNKEL (reference sequence). This CDR3 is CASSPGTGRTEAFF. The CDR3 bases are TGTGCCAGCAGCCCTGGGACAGGGAGAACTGAAGCTTTCTTT.

The CDR3 region is CAISAAGTQVETQYF. The DNA for the CDR3 is TGTGCCATCAGCGCGGCCGGGACACAAGTGGAGACCCAGTACTTC. V gene TRBV10-3 combines with J gene TRBJ2-5, with D possibly TRBD1 on 6 matching bases. Germline V gene lookup returns CDR1 ENHRY and CDR2 SYGVKD. The CDR3 has 15 residues. Trimming took 6 bases from V and 5 from J, leaving 19 bases between them.

The V and J genes are TRBV24-1 and TRBJ2-3; 7 bases fit TRBD1. Germline lookup yields CDR1 KGHDR and CDR2 SFDVKD. This CDR3 has 13 residues. The V and J ends lost 7 bases and 4 bases, in that order; junction bases with no gene match: 4. The CDR3: CATSDRVPDTQYF. The DNA for the CDR3 is TGTGCCACCAGCGACAGGGTCCCAGATACGCAGTATTTT.

The V call is TRBV7-9, the J call TRBJ2-7; tentative D call: TRBD1 (5 bases). The CDR3 has 13 residues. Per the germline V gene, CDR1 is SEHNR and CDR2 is FQNEAQ (reference sequence). Between the trimmed V and J ends, which lost 3 bases and 5 bases, there was a span of 11 bases. The CDR3 here is CASSFNQGHEQYF. The DNA of the CDR3 is TGTGCCAGCAGCTTTAACCAGGGCCACGAGCAGTACTTC.

The chain employs TRBV9 and TRBJ1-3; 7 bases map to TRBD1. The CDR3 extends over 15 amino acids. Germline CDR1 reads SGDLS; CDR2 reads YYNGEE. V was pared by 3 bases and J by 0 bases, with 3 bases of the junction left unmatched. The CDR3 is CASSAQGLSGNTIYF. The CDR3 DNA is TGTGCCAGCAGCGCACAGGGGCTCTCTGGAAACACCATATATTTT.

The sample holds a few counts of this clone. This chain connects TRBV23-1 to TRBJ2-1; weak D call: TRBD2 (6 bases). TRBV23-1 belongs to the ORF category, with a function that is uncertain. V was shortened by 4 bases and J by 6 bases, with 16 bases between the two germline ends. The CDR3 length is 15 residues. CDR3 DNA sequence: TGCGCCAGCAGTCCTTCTGGGGGAGGTAGCAATGAGCAGTTCTTC. As protein: CASSPSGGGSNEQFF.

The chain combines TRBV19 with TRBJ1-1, with a tentative D call TRBD1 (5 bases). The V and J ends lost 7 bases and 0 bases respectively, with 12 bases between them. CDR1 and CDR2 (germline): LNHDA, SQIVND (reference sequence). This CDR3 has 14 amino acids. The CDR3 nucleotides are TGTGCCAGTACCACGGACACGTTGAACACTGAAGCTTTCTTT. As protein: CASTTDTLNTEAFF. The whole variable domain, filled in from reference TRBV19 and TRBJ1-1, reads DGGITQSPKYLFRKEGQNVTLSCEQNLNHDAMYWYRQDPGQGLRLIYYSQIVNDFQKGDIAEGYSVSREKKESFPLTVTSAQKNPTAFYLCASTTDTLNTEAFFGQGTRLTVV.

This chain links TRBV6-4 with TRBJ1-2; possibly TRBD1 for D (6 bases). Per germline, CDR1 MRHNA and CDR2 SNTAGT. Trimming pared 10 bases from V and 1 base from J, leaving 22 bases between. The CDR3 loop spans 16 amino acids. The CDR3 DNA follows: TGTGCCACCCCGGGGAGTCAGGGGAGAGTTAACTATGGCTACACCTTC. Translation: CATPGSQGRVNYGYTF.

The chain joins TRBV4-3 to TRBJ2-7; 7 nucleotides line up with TRBD1. This CDR3 is 15 amino acids long. CDR1 is LGHNA, CDR2 YSLEER, per germline. V shed 5 bases, J shed 5 bases, and the junction held 12 bases outside the gene matches. DNA for the CDR3: TGCGCCAGCAGCACCTACAGGGGCGCAAACCACGAGCAGTACTTC. Translation: CASSTYRGANHEQYF.

This rearrangement joins TRBV5-4 to TRBJ2-7; D not certain. Germline V gene sequence: CDR1 SGHNT, CDR2 YYREEE (reference sequence). The CDR3 sequence is 13 residues long. V was cut by 2 bases and J by 3 bases, with 9 bases left in between. The CDR3 bases are TGTGCCAGCAGCTTAAGTCATAGCTACGAGCAGTACTTC. Encoded protein: CASSLSHSYEQYF.

The chain combines TRBV5-4 with TRBJ1-2; 12 bases line up with TRBD1. Per the germline V gene, CDR1 is SGHNT and CDR2 is YYREEE (reference sequence). The CDR3 loop spans 16 amino acids. V shed 2 bases and J 6 bases; nucleotides not matched to a gene: 8. As DNA, the CDR3 is TGTGCCAGCAGCTTACCGGGACAGGGGGCGTATAATGGCTACACCTTC. Translated, it gives CASSLPGQGAYNGYTF.

This chain uses TRBV15 with TRBJ1-4; D gene ambiguous. In germline, CDR1 is LNHNV, CDR2 YYDKDF (reference sequence). This CDR3 region has 16 residues. The germline V and J ends were trimmed by 3 bases and 0 bases, with 11 bases remaining between them. CDR3 nucleotides: TGTGCCACCAGCAGGACCCAGGCCGCAACTAATGAAAAACTGTTTTTT. Protein: CATSRTQAATNEKLFF.